The clone carrying this T cell receptor beta chain appeared a few times. The sample is drawn from a study of immune heterogeneity within non-small cell lung tumors. Template material for each sample was roughly 600 ng of bulk tumor genomic DNA. Spaced far apart, several biopsies were taken from each primary tumor during surgery. The study cohort was described as untreated, and its members had newly diagnosed non-small cell lung cancer. They went on to have curative surgery. Amplifying TCR beta CDR3 involved multiplex PCR carried out with 32 V and 13 J primers. From the multiplex PCR reads, TCRdb called clonotypes with MiXCR, one entry per CDR3 protein. The sample carries about 20,000 distinct CDR3 sequences, 25% to 35% recorded once. This CDR3 is 15 amino acids long. Germline assignment: CDR1 DFQATT and CDR2 SNEGSKA (reference sequence). The ends lost 5 bases at V and 2 bases at J; junction bases unmatched: 8.

J is TRBJ2-3 and V is TRBV20-1; 9 bases are a match to TRBD1. This TCR was sampled from a man aged 40-49 years with non-small cell lung cancer. What was sequenced was lung tumor tissue. The CDR3 sequence is CSALRDRENTDTQYF. DNA of the CDR3: TGCAGTGCTCTCCGGGACAGGGAAAACACAGATACGCAGTATTTT.